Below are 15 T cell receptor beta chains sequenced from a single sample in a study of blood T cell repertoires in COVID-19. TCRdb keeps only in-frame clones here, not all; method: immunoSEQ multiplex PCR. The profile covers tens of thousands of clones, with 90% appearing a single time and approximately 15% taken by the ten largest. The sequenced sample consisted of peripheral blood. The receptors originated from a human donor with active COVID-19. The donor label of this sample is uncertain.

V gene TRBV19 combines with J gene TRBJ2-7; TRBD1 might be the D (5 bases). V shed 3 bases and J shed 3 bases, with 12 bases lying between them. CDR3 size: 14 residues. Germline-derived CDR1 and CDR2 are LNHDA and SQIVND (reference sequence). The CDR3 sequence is CASSIYQGNYEQYF. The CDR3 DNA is TGTGCCAGTAGTATCTACCAGGGAAACTACGAGCAGTACTTC. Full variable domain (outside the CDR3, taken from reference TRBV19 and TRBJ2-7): DGGITQSPKYLFRKEGQNVTLSCEQNLNHDAMYWYRQDPGQGLRLIYYSQIVNDFQKGDIAEGYSVSREKKESFPLTVTSAQKNPTAFYLCASSIYQGNYEQYFGPGTRLTVT.

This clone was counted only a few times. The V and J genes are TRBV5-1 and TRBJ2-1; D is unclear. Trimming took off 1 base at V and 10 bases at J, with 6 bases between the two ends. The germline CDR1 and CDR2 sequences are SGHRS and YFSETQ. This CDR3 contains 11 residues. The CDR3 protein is CASSLREEQFF. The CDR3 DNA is TGCGCCAGCAGCTTGCGAGAGGAGCAGTTCTTC.

DNA for the CDR3: TGTGCCAGCAGCCCCGGGGTTTTGGATTCTGGCTACACCTTC. It is translated as CASSPGVLDSGYTF. The rearrangement links TRBV7-3 to TRBJ1-2; D is uncertain. Trimming stripped 5 bases from V and 7 bases from J, with 17 bases between. CDR1 and CDR2 (germline): SGHTA, FQGTGA. This CDR3 contains 14 residues.

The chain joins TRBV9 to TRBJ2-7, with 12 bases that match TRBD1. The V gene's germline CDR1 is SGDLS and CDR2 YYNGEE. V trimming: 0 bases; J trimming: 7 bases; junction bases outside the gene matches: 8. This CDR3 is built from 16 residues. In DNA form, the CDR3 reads TGTGCCAGCAGCGTAGGGGAGGGACAGGGGGCCCGGGAGCAGTACTTC. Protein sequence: CASSVGEGQGAREQYF.

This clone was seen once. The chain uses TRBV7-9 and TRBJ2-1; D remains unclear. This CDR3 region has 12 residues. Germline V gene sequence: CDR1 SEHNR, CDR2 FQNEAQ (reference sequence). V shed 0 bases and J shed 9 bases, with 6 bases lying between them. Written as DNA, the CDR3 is TGTGCCAGCAGCTTAGCCCGGAGTGAGCAGTTCTTC. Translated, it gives CASSLARSEQFF.

The CDR3 region has the DNA TGTGCCAGCAGCTTACTCGGCCGGGCCGGGGAGCTGTTTTTT. Residues: CASSLLGRAGELFF. This chain uses TRBV7-2 with TRBJ2-2; D is ambiguous. CDR3 length equals 14 residues. The germline V gene encodes CDR1 SGHTA and CDR2 FQGNSA. Trimming left V 2 bases short and J 6 bases short, with 10 bases between.

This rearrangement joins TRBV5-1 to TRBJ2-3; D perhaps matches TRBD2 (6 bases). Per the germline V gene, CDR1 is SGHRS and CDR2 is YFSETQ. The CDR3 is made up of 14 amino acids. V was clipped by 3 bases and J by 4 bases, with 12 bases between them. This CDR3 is CASSSIGGADTQYF. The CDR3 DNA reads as TGCGCCAGCAGCTCCATTGGAGGGGCAGATACGCAGTATTTT.

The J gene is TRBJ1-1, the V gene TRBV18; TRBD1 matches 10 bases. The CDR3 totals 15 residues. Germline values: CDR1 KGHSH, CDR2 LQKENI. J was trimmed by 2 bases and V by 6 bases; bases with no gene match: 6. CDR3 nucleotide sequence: TGTGCCAGCTCTCCCGGGACAGGGGTTAACACTGAAGCTTTCTTT. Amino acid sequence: CASSPGTGVNTEAFF.

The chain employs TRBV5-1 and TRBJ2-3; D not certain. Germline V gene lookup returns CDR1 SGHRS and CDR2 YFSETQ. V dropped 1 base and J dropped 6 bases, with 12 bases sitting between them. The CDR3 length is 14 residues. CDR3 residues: CASSLLNPADTQYF. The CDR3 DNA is TGCGCCAGCAGCTTGTTGAACCCAGCGGATACGCAGTATTTT.

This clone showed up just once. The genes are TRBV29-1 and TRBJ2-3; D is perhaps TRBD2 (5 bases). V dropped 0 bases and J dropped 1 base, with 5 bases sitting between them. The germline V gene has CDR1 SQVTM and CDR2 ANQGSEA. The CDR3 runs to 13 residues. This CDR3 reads CSVEDSGTDTQYF. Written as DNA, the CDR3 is TGCAGCGTTGAAGATAGCGGCACAGATACGCAGTATTTT.

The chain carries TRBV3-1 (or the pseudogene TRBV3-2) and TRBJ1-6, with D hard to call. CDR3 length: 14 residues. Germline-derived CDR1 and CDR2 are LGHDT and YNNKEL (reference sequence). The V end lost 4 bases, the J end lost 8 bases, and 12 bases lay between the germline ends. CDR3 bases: TGTGCCAGCAGCCTCCCGCCGTCGGATTCACCCCTCCACTTT. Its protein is CASSLPPSDSPLHF.

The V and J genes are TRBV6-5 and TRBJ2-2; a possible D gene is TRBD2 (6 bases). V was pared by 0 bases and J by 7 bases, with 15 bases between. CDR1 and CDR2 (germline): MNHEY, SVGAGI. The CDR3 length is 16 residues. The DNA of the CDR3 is TGTGCCAGCAGTTACTCTTACGGGGGTTCGGGCGGGGAGCTGTTTTTT. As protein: CASSYSYGGSGGELFF.

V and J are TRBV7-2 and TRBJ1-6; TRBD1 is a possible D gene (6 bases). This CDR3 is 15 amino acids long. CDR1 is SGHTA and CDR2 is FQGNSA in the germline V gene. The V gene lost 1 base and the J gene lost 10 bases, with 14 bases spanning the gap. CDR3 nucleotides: TGTGCCAGCAGCTTAGTACAGGGATGGGGCTCACCCCTCCACTTT. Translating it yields CASSLVQGWGSPLHF.

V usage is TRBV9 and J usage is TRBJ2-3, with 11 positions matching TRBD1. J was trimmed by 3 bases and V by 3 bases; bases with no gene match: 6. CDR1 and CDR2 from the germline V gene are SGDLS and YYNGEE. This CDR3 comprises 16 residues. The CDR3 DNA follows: TGTGCCAGCAGCGCCCGGGACAGGGGGGCTACAGATACGCAGTATTTT. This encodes CASSARDRGATDTQYF.

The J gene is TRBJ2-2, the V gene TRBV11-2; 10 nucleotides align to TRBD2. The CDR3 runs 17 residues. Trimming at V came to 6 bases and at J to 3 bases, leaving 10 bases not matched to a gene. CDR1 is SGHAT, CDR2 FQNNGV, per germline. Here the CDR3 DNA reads TGTGCCAGCAGTCCAAGCGGGCTAGCGGGGGACACCGGGGAGCTGTTTTTT. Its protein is CASSPSGLAGDTGELFF.